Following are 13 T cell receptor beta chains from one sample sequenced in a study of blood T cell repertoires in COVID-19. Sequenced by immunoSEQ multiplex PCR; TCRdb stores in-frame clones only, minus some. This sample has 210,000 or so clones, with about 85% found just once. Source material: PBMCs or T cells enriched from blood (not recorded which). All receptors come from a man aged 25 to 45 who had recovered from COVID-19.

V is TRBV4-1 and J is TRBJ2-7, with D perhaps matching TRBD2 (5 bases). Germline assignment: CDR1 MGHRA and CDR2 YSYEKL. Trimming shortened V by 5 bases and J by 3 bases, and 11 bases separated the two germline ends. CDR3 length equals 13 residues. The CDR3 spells CASSYSEVYEQYF. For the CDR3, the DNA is TGCGCCAGCAGCTATTCGGAGGTCTACGAGCAGTACTTC.

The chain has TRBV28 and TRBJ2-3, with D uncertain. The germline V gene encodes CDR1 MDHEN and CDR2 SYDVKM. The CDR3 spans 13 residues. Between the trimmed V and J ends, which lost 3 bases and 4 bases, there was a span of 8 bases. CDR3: CASSLPGPDTQYF. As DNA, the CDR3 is TGTGCCAGCAGTTTGCCAGGTCCAGATACGCAGTATTTT.

Here the CDR3 DNA reads TGTGCCAGCAGCCCACCCCCGAGCGGGGGTACTGTAGAGACCCAGTACTTC. Translation gives CASSPPPSGGTVETQYF. The chain links TRBV7-9 to TRBJ2-5; 8 nucleotides align to TRBD2. There are 17 residues in the CDR3. The germline V gene encodes CDR1 SEHNR and CDR2 FQNEAQ (reference sequence). The V gene end was trimmed by 5 bases and the J gene end by 4 bases; junction bases not matched to a gene: 15. Filled out from reference TRBV7-9 and TRBJ2-5, the complete variable domain reads DTGVSQNPRHKITKRGQNVTFRCDPISEHNRLYWYRQTLGQGPEFLTYFQNEAQLEKSRLLSDRFSAERPKGSFSTLEIQRTEQGDSAMYLCASSPPPSGGTVETQYFGPGTRLLVL.

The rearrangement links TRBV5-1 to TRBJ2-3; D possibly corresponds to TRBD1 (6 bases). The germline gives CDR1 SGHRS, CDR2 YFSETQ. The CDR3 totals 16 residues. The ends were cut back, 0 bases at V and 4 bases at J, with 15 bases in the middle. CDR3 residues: CASSLGRQVNSDTQYF. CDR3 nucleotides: TGCGCCAGCAGCTTGGGACGACAGGTGAATTCAGATACGCAGTATTTT.

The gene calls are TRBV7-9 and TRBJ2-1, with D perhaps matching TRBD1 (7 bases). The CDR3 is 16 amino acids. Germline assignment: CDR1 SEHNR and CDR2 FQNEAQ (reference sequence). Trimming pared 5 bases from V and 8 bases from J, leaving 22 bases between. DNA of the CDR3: TGTGCCAGCAGCCCGGGGACAGCATCTTGGGAGGATGAGCAGTTCTTC. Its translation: CASSPGTASWEDEQFF.

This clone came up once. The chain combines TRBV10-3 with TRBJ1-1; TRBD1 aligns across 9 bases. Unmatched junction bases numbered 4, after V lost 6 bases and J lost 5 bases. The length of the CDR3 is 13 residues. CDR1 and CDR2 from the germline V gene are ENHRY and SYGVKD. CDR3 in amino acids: CAIRGQGGTEAFF. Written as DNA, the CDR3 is TGTGCCATCAGGGGACAGGGCGGAACTGAAGCTTTCTTT.

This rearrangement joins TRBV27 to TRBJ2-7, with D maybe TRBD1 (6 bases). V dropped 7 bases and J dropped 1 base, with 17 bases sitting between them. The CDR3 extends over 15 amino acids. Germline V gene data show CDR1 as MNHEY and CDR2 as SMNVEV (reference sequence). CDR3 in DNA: TGTGCCAGCACCCCATTCTGGGGGCAGTCCTACGAGCAGTACTTC. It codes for CASTPFWGQSYEQYF.

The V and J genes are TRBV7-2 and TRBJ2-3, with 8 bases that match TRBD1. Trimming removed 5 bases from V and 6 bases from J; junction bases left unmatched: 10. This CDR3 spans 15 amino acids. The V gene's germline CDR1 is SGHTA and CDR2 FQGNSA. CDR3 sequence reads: CASSPDRGAGDTQYF. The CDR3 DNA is TGTGCCAGCAGCCCAGACAGGGGCGCGGGTGATACGCAGTATTTT.

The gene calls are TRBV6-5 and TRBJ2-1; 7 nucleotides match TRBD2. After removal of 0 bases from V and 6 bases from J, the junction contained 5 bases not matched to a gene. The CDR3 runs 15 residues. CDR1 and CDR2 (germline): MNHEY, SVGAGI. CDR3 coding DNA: TGTGCCAGCAGTTACTCGATTACGGGGGGCAATGAGCAGTTCTTC. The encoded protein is CASSYSITGGNEQFF.

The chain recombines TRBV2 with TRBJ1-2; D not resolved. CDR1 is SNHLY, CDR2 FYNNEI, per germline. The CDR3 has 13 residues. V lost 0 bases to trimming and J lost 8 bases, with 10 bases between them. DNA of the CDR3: TGTGCCAGCAGTGAAGCTCCCCTACGGGGCTACACCTTC. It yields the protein CASSEAPLRGYTF.

DNA of the CDR3: TGTGCCGGGCGACAGGGGGCTTCCTACAATGAGCAGTTCTTC. Translating gives CAGRQGASYNEQFF. This rearrangement joins TRBV2 to TRBJ2-1, with TRBD1 matching over 10 bases. The germline V gene has CDR1 SNHLY and CDR2 FYNNEI. V dropped 11 bases and J dropped 1; count of bases not matched to a gene: 5. The CDR3 covers 14 residues.

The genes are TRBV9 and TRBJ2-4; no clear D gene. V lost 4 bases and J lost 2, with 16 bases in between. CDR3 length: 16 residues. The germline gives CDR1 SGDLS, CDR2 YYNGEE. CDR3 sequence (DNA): TGTGCCAGCAGCTCCAGGCCCAGTTCTACCAAAAACATTCAGTACTTC. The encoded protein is CASSSRPSSTKNIQYF.

CDR3 DNA sequence: TGTGCCAGCAGTGGTCAAGGGGTAGATGGCTACACCTTC. It yields the protein CASSGQGVDGYTF. The V gene is TRBV2, the J gene TRBJ1-2; TRBD1 is a possible D gene (5 bases). Per the germline V gene, CDR1 is SNHLY and CDR2 is FYNNEI. This CDR3 is built from 13 residues. The germline V and J ends were trimmed by 4 bases and 6 bases, with 12 bases remaining between them.